These 25 T cell receptor beta chains were sequenced from one sample in a study of shared clonotypes between healthy human individuals. Only in-frame clones appear in the TCRdb table, and some are missing; sequencing was by immunoSEQ multiplex PCR. This repertoire shows 300,000 to 400,000 clones, 73% found once; its top ten account for over 9.5%. The source material was memory CD4+ T cells sorted from blood. Subset specified: CD45RA-negative fraction. The receptor set was obtained from a man younger than 40 in good health.

This clone appeared once. V and J are TRBV2 and TRBJ2-6; D not resolved. The V and J ends lost 2 bases and 4 bases respectively, with 12 bases between them. Germline CDR1 reads SNHLY; CDR2 reads FYNNEI. The length of the CDR3 is 16 residues. The chain's CDR3 is CASSETALRGANVLTF. The CDR3 DNA reads TGTGCCAGCAGTGAAACGGCCCTTCGCGGGGCCAACGTCCTGACTTTC.

In its sample, this clone was seen many times. The chain uses TRBV14 and TRBJ2-6; 8 bases line up with TRBD1. Germline-derived CDR1 and CDR2 are SGHDN and FVKESK. The J segment lost 1 base and the V segment lost 5 bases, leaving 7 bases of the junction unmatched. This CDR3 contains 17 residues. In nucleotides, the CDR3 is TGTGCCAGCAGCTTCAGGGGGCTGGGGTCTGGGGCCAACGTCCTGACTTTC. Translation: CASSFRGLGSGANVLTF.

This clone was seen only a few times. This chain links TRBV27 with TRBJ2-3, with TRBD2 matching over 10 bases. Trimming took 1 base from V and 1 from J; bases not matched to a gene: 2. Germline V gene sequence: CDR1 MNHEY, CDR2 SMNVEV (reference sequence). CDR3 size: 16 residues. This chain's CDR3 is CASSLYGLAGTDTQYF. The CDR3 DNA follows: TGTGCCAGCAGTTTATATGGACTAGCGGGCACAGATACGCAGTATTTT.

This clone was picked up many times. The chain combines TRBV7-9 with TRBJ2-5, with D perhaps assigned TRBD1 or TRBD2 (5 bases each). Trimming removed 6 bases at V and 4 bases at J, with 6 bases between. CDR1 SEHNR and CDR2 FQNEAQ come from the germline V gene (reference sequence). This CDR3 spans 11 amino acids. The CDR3 protein is CASSGGETQYF. The CDR3 bases are TGTGCCAGCAGTGGGGGAGAGACCCAGTACTTC.

The rearrangement links TRBV19 to TRBJ1-4; no reliable D call. The V end was cut by 4 bases, the J end by 6 bases, with 18 bases between. Germline-derived CDR1 and CDR2 are LNHDA and SQIVND (reference sequence). CDR3 length: 16 amino acids. The CDR3 is CASSKPRHQGDEKLFF. DNA of the CDR3: TGTGCCAGTAGTAAACCTCGACACCAAGGCGATGAAAAACTGTTTTTT.

This sequence joins TRBV11-3 and TRBJ2-5; 8 nucleotides align to TRBD1. V shed 5 bases and J 4 bases; nucleotides not matched to a gene: 12. The CDR3 is 16 residues long. The germline gives CDR1 SGHNT, CDR2 YENEEA. The CDR3 DNA reads TGTGCCAGCAGCCCGGGACAGGCAAAGTTGGGAGAGACCCAGTACTTC. It specifies CASSPGQAKLGETQYF.

This chain connects TRBV2 to TRBJ2-2, with 9 bases identical to TRBD1. J was trimmed by 8 bases and V by 10 bases; bases with no gene match: 11. The germline V gene encodes CDR1 SNHLY and CDR2 FYNNEI. This CDR3 is 14 amino acids long. CDR3 in amino acids: CATRRTGVTGELFF. CDR3 sequence (DNA): TGTGCCACTCGAAGGACAGGGGTCACAGGGGAGCTGTTTTTT.

The rearrangement links TRBV30 to TRBJ2-1; D may be TRBD1 or TRBD2 (5 bases each). CDR3 length equals 16 residues. V was trimmed by 5 bases and J by 6 bases, leaving 23 bases between them. Germline loops: CDR1 GTSNPN, CDR2 SVGIG (reference sequence). The CDR3 nucleotides read TGTGCCTGGGGTGGGGGAATAAGCAATTCGGTCAATGAGCAGTTCTTC. Amino acids: CAWGGGISNSVNEQFF.

This chain connects TRBV5-4 to TRBJ2-7, with 9 bases that match TRBD1. V trimming: 4 bases; J trimming: 5 bases; junction bases outside the gene matches: 10. The CDR3 covers 15 residues. CDR1 and CDR2 from the germline V gene are SGHNT and YYREEE (reference sequence). CDR3 sequence (DNA): TGTGCCAGCAGCAAACCGGGACAGGGTAGGAACGAGCAGTACTTC. The encoded protein is CASSKPGQGRNEQYF. The full variable domain, completed using reference TRBV5-4 and TRBJ2-7, is ETGVTQSPTHLIKTRGQQVTLRCSSQSGHNTVSWYQQALGQGPQFIFQYYREEENGRGNFPPRFSGLQFPNYSSELNVNALELDDSALYLCASSKPGQGRNEQYFGPGTRLTVT.

This chain joins TRBV1 and TRBJ2-1; the D segment call TRBD2 is taken from the table without a DNA check. TRBV1 is tagged as a pseudogene. This CDR3 comprises 17 residues. The DNA for the CDR3 is TGCACCAGCAGCCGAGAGGAGCGGGAGTCCTGCTTTGGGGAGCAGTTCTTC. It specifies CTSSREERESCFGEQFF.

This clone has only one observation. CDR3 protein: CASSPSAAGAGNEQFF. CDR3 sequence (DNA): TGTGCCAGCAGTCCGAGTGCAGCGGGAGCTGGCAATGAGCAGTTCTTC. The chain combines TRBV28 with TRBJ2-1; 8 bases fit TRBD2. CDR1 and CDR2 from the germline V gene are MDHEN and SYDVKM. Unmatched junction bases numbered 12, after V lost 5 bases and J lost 6 bases. The CDR3 has 16 residues.

The chain employs TRBV6-5 and TRBJ2-7; 7 bases are shared with TRBD2. V was clipped by 5 bases and J by 4 bases; unmatched bases: 8. CDR1 MNHEY and CDR2 SVGAGI come from the germline V gene. CDR3 length: 14 amino acids. CDR3 DNA sequence: TGTGCCAGCAGTGGAGCGGGACTTCAATACGAGCAGTACTTC. The encoded protein is CASSGAGLQYEQYF.

The rearrangement joins TRBV9 to TRBJ2-2; 10 bases line up with TRBD2. V dropped 6 bases and J dropped 7; count of bases not matched to a gene: 9. Looked up from germline, CDR1 is SGDLS and CDR2 is YYNGEE. The CDR3 spans 15 residues. This chain's CDR3 is CASNPSGRGDGELFF. In DNA, the CDR3 is TGTGCCAGCAACCCTAGCGGGAGAGGGGACGGGGAGCTGTTTTTT.

This chain joins TRBV5-1 and TRBJ2-2, with unresolved D. Germline V gene lookup returns CDR1 SGHRS and CDR2 YFSETQ. The length of the CDR3 is 12 residues. Trimming left V 4 bases short and J 2 bases short, with 3 bases between. The DNA for the CDR3 is TGCGCCAGCAGCACAAACACCGGGGAGCTGTTTTTT. It specifies CASSTNTGELFF.

CDR3 region: CASSLGTSFNTGELFF. Here the CDR3 DNA reads TGTGCCAGCAGCTTAGGGACATCCTTCAACACCGGGGAGCTGTTTTTT. The chain employs TRBV7-2 and TRBJ2-2; the D gene is possibly TRBD1 (5 bases). This CDR3 has 16 residues. The ends were cut back, 1 base at V and 2 bases at J, with 11 bases in the middle. Germline loops: CDR1 SGHTA, CDR2 FQGNSA.

This clone was seen a single time. The V and J genes are TRBV5-4 and TRBJ2-4; D might be TRBD2 (6 bases). The CDR3 runs 16 residues. V shed 1 base and J shed 0 bases, with 11 bases lying between them. Germline assignment: CDR1 SGHNT and CDR2 YYREEE (reference sequence). As DNA, the CDR3 is TGTGCCAGCAGCTTGAGAGGGACTCTAGCCAAAAACATTCAGTACTTC. This gives the protein CASSLRGTLAKNIQYF.

The count of this clone is one. The CDR3 reads CASSPRSSSGQETQYF. The CDR3 DNA follows: TGTGCCAGCAGCCCTAGAAGTTCTAGCGGCCAAGAGACCCAGTACTTC. This rearrangement joins TRBV7-8 to TRBJ2-5; 7 nucleotides align to TRBD2. In germline, CDR1 is SGHVS, CDR2 FQNEAQ. V lost 5 bases, J lost 1 base, and 10 bases stayed unmatched. The CDR3 loop spans 16 amino acids.

The chain employs TRBV5-1 and TRBJ2-7; tentative D call: TRBD2 (5 bases). Germline V gene sequence: CDR1 SGHRS, CDR2 YFSETQ. Trimming removed 5 bases at V and 6 bases at J, with 18 bases between. The CDR3 is 14 residues long. CDR3 in amino acids: CASRTERGNSEQYF. The CDR3 nucleotides read TGCGCCAGCAGAACGGAAAGAGGGAATAGCGAGCAGTACTTC.

The chain carries TRBV7-9 and TRBJ2-3, with 8 bases aligning to TRBD2. Germline CDR1 and CDR2: SEHNR and FQNEAQ (reference sequence). The V segment lost 1 base and the J segment 0 bases; nucleotides outside the gene matches: 3. The CDR3 runs to 16 residues. The CDR3 DNA follows: TGTGCCAGCAGCTTAGGGGCTAGCGGGAGCACAGATACGCAGTATTTT. Residues: CASSLGASGSTDTQYF. Filled out from reference TRBV7-9 and TRBJ2-3, the complete variable domain reads DTGVSQNPRHKITKRGQNVTFRCDPISEHNRLYWYRQTLGQGPEFLTYFQNEAQLEKSRLLSDRFSAERPKGSFSTLEIQRTEQGDSAMYLCASSLGASGSTDTQYFGPGTRLTVL.

This clone turned up a few times. The V gene is TRBV5-1, the J gene TRBJ2-7, with 7 bases lining up with TRBD1. This CDR3 has 14 residues. V lost 4 bases and J lost 0; bases outside the gene matches: 4. CDR1 is SGHRS, CDR2 YFSETQ, per germline. The CDR3 bases are TGCGCCAGCAGCCGGGACAGTGGCTCCTACGAGCAGTACTTC. Protein sequence: CASSRDSGSYEQYF.

The chain combines TRBV30 with TRBJ2-1; maybe TRBD2 (6 bases). The V end was cut by 1 base, the J end by 1 base, with 8 bases between. From germline, CDR1 is GTSNPN and CDR2 SVGIG (reference sequence). This CDR3 is 14 amino acids long. This CDR3 is CAWSATSSYNEQFF. The DNA of the CDR3 is TGTGCCTGGAGTGCGACTAGTTCCTACAATGAGCAGTTCTTC.

This chain links TRBV2 with TRBJ1-2; D ambiguous. The ends were cut back, 8 bases at V and 0 bases at J, with 16 bases in the middle. This CDR3 is 15 amino acids long. Per germline, CDR1 SNHLY and CDR2 FYNNEI. CDR3 DNA: TGTGCCAGCGCAATCCAGAAACTGCCTAACTATGGCTACACCTTC. It translates to CASAIQKLPNYGYTF.

The chain couples TRBV28 to TRBJ1-2; D gene ambiguous. The germline V gene has CDR1 MDHEN and CDR2 SYDVKM. The CDR3 loop spans 17 amino acids. Trimming shortened V by 7 bases and J by 5 bases, and 26 bases separated the two germline ends. The CDR3 sequence is CASNSPGHQRFGYGYTF. As DNA, the CDR3 is TGTGCCAGCAACTCGCCGGGCCATCAACGCTTTGGGTATGGCTACACCTTC.

The chain employs TRBV28 and TRBJ2-7; 12 bases fit TRBD2. The CDR3 extends over 15 amino acids. Looked up from germline, CDR1 is MDHEN and CDR2 is SYDVKM. The trim removed 6 bases at V and 4 bases at J, leaving 7 bases unmatched. DNA of the CDR3: TGTGCCAGCAGCCCAACTAGCGGGAGGAAGTACGAGCAGTACTTC. Translating gives CASSPTSGRKYEQYF.

The count of this clone is one. The chain couples TRBV10-3 to TRBJ2-1, with 15 nucleotides matching TRBD2. This CDR3 is built from 16 residues. Per germline, CDR1 ENHRY and CDR2 SYGVKD. J lost 5 bases, V lost 11 bases, and 10 bases had no gene match. CDR3 coding DNA: TGTGCCGCCCGGACTAGCGGGAGGGCTTACCACAATGAGCAGTTCTTC. Its protein is CAARTSGRAYHNEQFF.